The T cell receptor beta chain described here comes from a study of cytomegalovirus exposure and HLA in healthy donors. Findings and caveats of the study: Among TCR beta chains, those listed as cytomegalovirus-associated numbered over 150. The classifier, whose performance was assessed in both the original and validation cohorts, reportedly diagnosed cytomegalovirus status with high specificity and sensitivity.

V shed 5 bases and J 2 bases; nucleotides not matched to a gene: 9. The germline CDR1 and CDR2 sequences are SGHTA and FQGNSA. The length of the CDR3 is 15 residues. On this clone: Its antigen is not known.

PCR involved 60 Vbeta and 13 Jbeta primers. Assay used: immunoSEQ multiplex PCR; TCRdb lists only in-frame clones, some missing. The table shows roughly 110,000 clones, with approximately 70% occurring only once. The chain recombines TRBV7-2 with TRBJ2-7; 7 bases line up with TRBD2. The sequence derives from a boy aged 5-17 years in good health and CMV-seronegative. Sequencing input: PBMCs. The chain's CDR3 is CASSPARGLTYEQYF. For the CDR3, the DNA is TGTGCCAGCAGCCCCGCGCGGGGGTTGACCTACGAGCAGTACTTC. Using reference TRBV7-2 and TRBJ2-7 for the parts outside the CDR3, the full variable domain is GAGVSQSPSNKVTEKGKDVELRCDPISGHTALYWYRQSLGQGLEFLIYFQGNSAPDKSGLPSDRFSAERTGGSVSTLTIQRTQQEDSAVYLCASSPARGLTYEQYFGPGTRLTVT.